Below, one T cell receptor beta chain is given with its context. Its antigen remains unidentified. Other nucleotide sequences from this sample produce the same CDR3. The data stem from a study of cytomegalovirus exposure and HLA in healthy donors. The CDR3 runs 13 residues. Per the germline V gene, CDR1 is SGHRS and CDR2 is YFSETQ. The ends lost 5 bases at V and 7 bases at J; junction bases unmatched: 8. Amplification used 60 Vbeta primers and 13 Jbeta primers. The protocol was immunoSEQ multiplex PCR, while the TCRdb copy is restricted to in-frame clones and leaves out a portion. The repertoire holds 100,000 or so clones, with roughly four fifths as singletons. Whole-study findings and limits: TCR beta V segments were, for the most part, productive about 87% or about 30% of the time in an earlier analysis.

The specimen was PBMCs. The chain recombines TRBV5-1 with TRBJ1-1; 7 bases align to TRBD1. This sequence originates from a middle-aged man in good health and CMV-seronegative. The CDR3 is CASSSGQSYEAFF. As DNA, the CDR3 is TGCGCCAGCAGTTCGGGACAGAGCTATGAAGCTTTCTTT.